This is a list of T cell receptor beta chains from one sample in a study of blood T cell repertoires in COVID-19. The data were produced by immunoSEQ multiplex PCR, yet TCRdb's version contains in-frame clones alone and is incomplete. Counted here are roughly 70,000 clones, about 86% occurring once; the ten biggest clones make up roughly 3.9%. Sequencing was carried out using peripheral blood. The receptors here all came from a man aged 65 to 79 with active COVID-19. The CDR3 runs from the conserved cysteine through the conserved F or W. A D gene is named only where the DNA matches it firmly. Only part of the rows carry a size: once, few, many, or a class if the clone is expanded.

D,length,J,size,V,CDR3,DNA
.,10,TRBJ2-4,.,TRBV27,CANQAGVQYF,TGTGCCAACCAGGCCGGGGTTCAGTACTTC
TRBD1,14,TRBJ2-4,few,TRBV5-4,CASSTGQAKNIQYF,TGTGCCAGCAGCACGGGACAGGCCAAAAACATTCAGTACTTC
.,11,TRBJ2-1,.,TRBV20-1,CSASPRGEQFF,TGCAGTGCTAGCCCCCGGGGGGAGCAGTTCTTC
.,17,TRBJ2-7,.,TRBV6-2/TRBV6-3,CASSYSPHRDPRGEQYF,TGTGCCAGCAGTTACTCCCCCCACAGGGACCCCCGGGGCGAGCAGTACTTC
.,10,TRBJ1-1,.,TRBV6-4,CASTPPRAFF,TGTGCCAGCACCCCCCCTCGGGCTTTCTTT
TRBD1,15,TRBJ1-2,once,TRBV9,CASSGGQGDWGGYTF,TGTGCCAGCAGCGGGGGACAGGGCGATTGGGGTGGCTACACCTTC
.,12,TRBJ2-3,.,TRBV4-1,CASSLREDTQYF,TGCGCCAGCAGCCTGAGGGAGGATACGCAGTATTTT
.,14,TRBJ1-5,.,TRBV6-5,CASSPGNPGQPQHF,TGTGCCAGCAGCCCAGGAAACCCAGGGCAGCCCCAGCATTTT
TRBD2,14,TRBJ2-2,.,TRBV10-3,CAGREGSATGELFF,TGTGCCGGGCGGGAGGGGTCGGCCACCGGGGAGCTGTTTTTT
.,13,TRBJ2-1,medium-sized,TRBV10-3,CAIRQDNYNEQFF,TGTGCCATCAGGCAGGACAACTACAATGAGCAGTTCTTC
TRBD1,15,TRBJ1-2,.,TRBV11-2,CASSLGGQGNYGYTF,TGTGCCAGCAGCTTAGGGGGACAGGGAAACTATGGCTACACCTTC
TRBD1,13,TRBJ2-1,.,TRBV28,CASSLPRGNEQFF,TGTGCCAGCAGTTTACCCAGGGGGAATGAGCAGTTCTTC
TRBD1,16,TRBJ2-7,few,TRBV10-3,CAISDPGQGAGYEQYF,TGTGCCATCAGTGATCCGGGACAGGGGGCAGGATACGAGCAGTACTTC
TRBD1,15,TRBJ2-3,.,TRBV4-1,CASSQEGTGWDTQYF,TGCGCCAGCAGCCAAGAGGGGACAGGATGGGATACGCAGTATTTT
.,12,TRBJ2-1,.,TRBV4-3,CAAGASYNEQFF,TGCGCAGCGGGTGCCTCCTACAATGAGCAGTTCTTC
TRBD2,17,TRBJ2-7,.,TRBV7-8,CASSLPGGEPDFYEQYF,TGTGCCAGCAGCTTACCGGGGGGGGAACCGGATTTTTACGAGCAGTACTTC
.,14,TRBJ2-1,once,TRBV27,CASRESEVGAPQFF,TGTGCCAGCAGGGAATCCGAGGTGGGGGCCCCTCAGTTCTTC
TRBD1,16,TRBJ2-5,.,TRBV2,CASLGPQDRGRETQYF,TGTGCCAGCCTGGGCCCGCAAGACAGGGGTCGGGAGACCCAGTACTTC
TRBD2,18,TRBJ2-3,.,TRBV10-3,CAISRGLAGGGGTDTQYF,TGTGCCATCAGTCGCGGACTAGCGGGAGGAGGGGGCACAGATACGCAGTATTTT
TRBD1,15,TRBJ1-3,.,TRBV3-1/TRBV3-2,CASSQDGTGAGTIYF,TGTGCCAGCAGCCAAGACGGGACAGGGGCTGGCACCATATATTTT
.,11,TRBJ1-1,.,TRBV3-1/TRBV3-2,CASSQAGGAFF,TGTGCCAGCAGCCAGGCGGGGGGGGCTTTCTTT
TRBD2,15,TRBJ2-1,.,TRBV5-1,CASSLVVAGVGEQFF,TGCGCCAGCAGCTTGGTGGTAGCGGGAGTGGGGGAGCAGTTCTTC
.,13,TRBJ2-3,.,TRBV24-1,CATSQATTDTQYF,TGTGCCACCAGTCAGGCTACCACAGATACGCAGTATTTT
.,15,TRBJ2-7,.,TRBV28,CASSLSPGSPYEQYF,TGTGCCAGCAGTTTATCCCCGGGGTCACCCTACGAGCAGTACTTC
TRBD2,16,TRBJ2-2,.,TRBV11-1,CASSPLAGGGTGELFF,TGTGCCAGCAGCCCCCTAGCGGGAGGGGGCACCGGGGAGCTGTTTTTT
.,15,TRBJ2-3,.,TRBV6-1,CASSEVPSTGIGQYF,TGTGCCAGCAGTGAAGTTCCCAGCACGGGTATCGGGCAGTATTTT
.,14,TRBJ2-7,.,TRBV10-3,CAISEPDKAWEQYF,TGTGCCATCAGTGAGCCGGACAAGGCCTGGGAGCAGTACTTC
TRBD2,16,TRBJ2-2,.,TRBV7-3,CASSLIAGGGTGELFF,TGTGCCAGCAGCTTAATAGCGGGAGGTGGCACCGGGGAGCTGTTTTTT
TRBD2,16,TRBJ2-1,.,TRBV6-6,CASSYSGGRSGDEQFF,TGTGCCAGCAGTTACTCGGGGGGGAGGAGTGGGGATGAGCAGTTCTTC
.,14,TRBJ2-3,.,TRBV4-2,CASSQGQSTDTQYF,TGTGCCAGCAGCCAAGGGCAGAGCACAGATACGCAGTATTTT
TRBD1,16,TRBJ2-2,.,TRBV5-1,CASSPHGTGNTGELFF,TGCGCCAGCAGCCCCCATGGGACAGGGAACACCGGGGAGCTGTTTTTT
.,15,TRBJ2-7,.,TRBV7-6,CASSLAGGGFHEQYF,TGTGCCAGCAGCTTAGCAGGGGGTGGCTTCCACGAGCAGTACTTC
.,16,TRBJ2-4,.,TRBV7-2,CASSLVAAVAKNIQYF,TGTGCCAGCAGCTTAGTAGCGGCAGTAGCCAAAAACATTCAGTACTTC
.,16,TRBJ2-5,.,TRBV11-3,CASSAGGSGHQETQYF,TGTGCCAGCAGCGCCGGAGGTTCGGGCCACCAAGAGACCCAGTACTTC
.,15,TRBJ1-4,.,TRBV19,CASSRPGGPNEKLFF,TGTGCCAGTAGTAGGCCGGGGGGCCCTAATGAAAAACTGTTTTTT
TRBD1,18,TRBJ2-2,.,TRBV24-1,CATSDPDRGLSGAGELFF,TGTGCCACCAGTGACCCGGACAGGGGCTTAAGCGGGGCCGGGGAGCTGTTTTTT
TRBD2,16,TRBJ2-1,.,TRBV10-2,CASTRGLAGGPDEQFF,TGCGCCAGCACCCGGGGACTAGCGGGAGGGCCGGATGAGCAGTTCTTC
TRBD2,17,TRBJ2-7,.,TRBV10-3,CATAGTSDAPVPYEQYF,TGTGCCACCGCCGGGACTAGCGATGCCCCGGTCCCCTACGAGCAGTACTTC
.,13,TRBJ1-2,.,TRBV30,CAWSATGYLGYTF,TGTGCCTGGAGCGCAACAGGGTATTTGGGCTACACCTTC
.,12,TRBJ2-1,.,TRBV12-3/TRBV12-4,CASTSSVDEQFF,TGTGCCAGCACCTCTAGCGTGGATGAGCAGTTCTTC
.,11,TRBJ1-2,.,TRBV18,CASSLGGGYTF,TGTGCCAGCTCACTGGGAGGTGGCTACACCTTC
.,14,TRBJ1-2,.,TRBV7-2,CASSPGRINYGYTF,TGTGCCAGCAGCCCGGGTAGGATTAACTATGGCTACACCTTC
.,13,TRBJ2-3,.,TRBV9,CASSRTNRDTQYF,TGTGCCAGCAGCCGGACGAACAGGGATACGCAGTATTTT
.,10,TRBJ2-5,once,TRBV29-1,CSAGAETQYF,TGCAGCGCTGGGGCGGAGACCCAGTACTTC
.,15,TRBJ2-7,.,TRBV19,CATRRAAGENYEQYF,TGTGCCACCCGAAGAGCGGCAGGGGAGAACTACGAGCAGTACTTC
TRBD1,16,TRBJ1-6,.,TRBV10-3,CAISGGRDRVISPLHF,TGTGCCATCAGTGGCGGACGGGACAGGGTCATTTCACCCCTCCACTTT
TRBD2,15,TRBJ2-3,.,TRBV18,CASSPTSGPGDTQYF,TGTGCCAGCTCACCCACTAGCGGCCCGGGGGATACGCAGTATTTT
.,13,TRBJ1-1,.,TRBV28,CASRSTGFPEAFF,TGTGCCAGCAGGTCCACAGGTTTCCCTGAAGCTTTCTTT
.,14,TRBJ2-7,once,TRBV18,CASSRRDTPYEQYF,TGTGCCAGCTCACGACGGGACACACCCTACGAGCAGTACTTC
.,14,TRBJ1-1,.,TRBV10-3,CAISVAGRFGEAFF,TGTGCCATCAGTGTTGCAGGGCGGTTTGGTGAAGCTTTCTTT
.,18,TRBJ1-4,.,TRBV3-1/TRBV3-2,CASSQGSAGSLLRMTLFF,TGTGCCAGCAGCCAAGGGTCTGCAGGGTCGTTGCTACGGATGACACTGTTTTTT
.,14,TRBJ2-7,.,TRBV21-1,CASSKKGTGSEQYF,TGTGCCAGCAGCAAAAAGGGGACCGGGAGCGAGCAGTACTTC
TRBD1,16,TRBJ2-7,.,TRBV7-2,CASSPGQGGPSYEQYF,TGTGCCAGCAGCCCGGGACAGGGGGGTCCGTCCTACGAGCAGTACTTC
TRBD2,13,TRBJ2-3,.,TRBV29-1,CGVCGRAADTQYF,TGTGGGGTTTGCGGGAGGGCCGCAGATACGCAGTATTTT